The 3 T cell receptor beta chains listed next were all sequenced from one sample in a study of cytomegalovirus exposure and HLA in healthy donors. PCR employed 60 Vbeta and 13 Jbeta primers. Sequenced by immunoSEQ multiplex PCR; TCRdb stores in-frame clones only, minus some. The data contain a few hundred thousand clones, around 83% of them seen just once; the ten biggest clones take up approximately 1.4%. Sequences were obtained from PBMCs. The receptor set was obtained from a girl aged 10-17 years in good health and CMV-seronegative.

This chain connects TRBV6-6 to TRBJ1-2, with TRBD1 identical over 9 bases. The CDR3 runs to 14 residues. Germline V gene lookup returns CDR1 MNHNY and CDR2 SVGAGI (reference sequence). V trimming: 0 bases; J trimming: 6 bases; junction bases outside the gene matches: 2. The CDR3 nucleotides read TGTGCCAGCAGTTACTCGACAGGGGGTAATGGCTACACCTTC. It yields the protein CASSYSTGGNGYTF.

The chain couples TRBV7-2 to TRBJ1-6; TRBD1 matches at 8 bases. The J segment lost 11 bases and the V segment lost 3 bases, leaving 6 bases of the junction unmatched. Germline CDR1 SGHTA, CDR2 FQGNSA. The CDR3 consists of 14 residues. The CDR3 region is CASSLAGGGTPLHF. CDR3 DNA sequence: TGTGCCAGCAGCTTGGCAGGGGGCGGGACACCCCTCCACTTT.

The chain uses TRBV19 and TRBJ2-2; 7 nucleotides line up with TRBD2. The CDR3 runs to 13 residues. CDR1 is LNHDA, CDR2 SQIVND, per germline (reference sequence). V shed 6 bases, J shed 6 bases, and the junction held 4 bases outside the gene matches. CDR3 residues: CASRAGKAGELFF. CDR3 bases: TGTGCCAGTAGAGCGGGAAAGGCCGGGGAGCTGTTTTTT. The full variable domain, with the rest looked up from reference TRBV19 and TRBJ2-2, is DGGITQSPKYLFRKEGQNVTLSCEQNLNHDAMYWYRQDPGQGLRLIYYSQIVNDFQKGDIAEGYSVSREKKESFPLTVTSAQKNPTAFYLCASRAGKAGELFFGEGSRLTVL.